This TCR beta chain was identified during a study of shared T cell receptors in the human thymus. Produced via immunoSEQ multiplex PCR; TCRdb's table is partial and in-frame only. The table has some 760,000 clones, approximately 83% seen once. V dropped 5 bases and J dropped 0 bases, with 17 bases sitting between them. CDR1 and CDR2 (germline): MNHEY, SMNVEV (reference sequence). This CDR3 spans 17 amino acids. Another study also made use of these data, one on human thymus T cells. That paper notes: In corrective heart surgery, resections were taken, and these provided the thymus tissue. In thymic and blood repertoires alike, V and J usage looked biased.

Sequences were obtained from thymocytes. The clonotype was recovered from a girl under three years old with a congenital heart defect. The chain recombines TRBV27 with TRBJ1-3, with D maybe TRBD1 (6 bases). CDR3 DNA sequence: TGTGCCAGCAGTCAGAACAGGGAGCTTAGCTCTGGAAACACCATATATTTT. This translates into CASSQNRELSSGNTIYF.